The clone carrying this T cell receptor beta chain has a count of ten or more. The antigen is not known. PBMCs were isolated at a quantity of at least 6 million per sample. The CDR3 totals 15 residues. Looked up from germline, CDR1 is LGHNA and CDR2 is YSLEER. Deletions cut 1 base from V and 4 bases from J, with 13 bases between. These data are taken from a study of blood T cells in healthy people across ages. Study observations and caveats: More naive CD4+ cells and higher diversity marked long-lived donors relative to aged donors.

Primed by a sample-barcoded 5' primer and a J-beta primer mix, a second PCR proceeded for 7 to 11 cycles. TCRdb re-called the 5' RACE reads with MiXCR, one entry per CDR3 protein. The sample lists approximately 900,000 distinct CDR3 sequences; under 35% were seen once. This sample was shared with a second study, whose subject was T cells of mothers and their children. This second report adds: The people who donated were three healthy Caucasian mothers and their six children.

This receptor was obtained from a woman in her thirties or forties in good health. V and J are TRBV4-3 and TRBJ1-2, with D possibly being TRBD1 (6 bases). Source material: blood. In DNA, the CDR3 is TGCGCCAGCAGCCAAGTCCTTGGGGGCTCCTATGGCTACACCTTC. Residues: CASSQVLGGSYGYTF.